A single sample is the source of the 20 T cell receptor beta chains below, sequenced in a study of blood T cell repertoires in COVID-19. The table came from immunoSEQ multiplex PCR; TCRdb's copy has only in-frame clones and leaves some out. The data show approximately 150,000 clones, approximately 84% seen once. Source material: PBMCs or T cells enriched from blood (not recorded which). The source of these receptors is a woman aged 45-65 years with acute COVID-19.

V gene TRBV6-2 or TRBV6-3 combines with J gene TRBJ1-5, with D possibly being TRBD1 (5 bases). The V end lost 5 bases, the J end lost 6 bases, and 11 bases lay between the germline ends. The CDR3 is 13 amino acids. Per germline, CDR1 MNHEY and CDR2 SVGEGT. CDR3 in DNA: TGTGCCAGCAGTGGGGGGGAGTCTCAGCCCCAGCATTTT. It encodes CASSGGESQPQHF.

A single count supports this clone. This chain connects TRBV20-1 to TRBJ2-7; 9 nucleotides agree with TRBD1. The V segment lost 3 bases and the J segment 0 bases; nucleotides outside the gene matches: 6. The CDR3 has 15 amino acids. The germline V gene has CDR1 DFQATT and CDR2 SNEGSKA (reference sequence). This chain's CDR3 is CSASLTGGNSYEQYF. The CDR3 bases are TGCAGTGCTAGTCTGACAGGGGGTAACTCCTACGAGCAGTACTTC.

The J gene is TRBJ1-5, the V gene TRBV19, with 7 positions matching TRBD1. The V gene end was trimmed by 6 bases and the J gene end by 3 bases; junction bases not matched to a gene: 5. The germline CDR1 and CDR2 sequences are LNHDA and SQIVND (reference sequence). The CDR3 has 14 amino acids. Written as DNA, the CDR3 is TGTGCCAGTAGCGGGACAGCACACAATCAGCCCCAGCATTTT. It is translated as CASSGTAHNQPQHF.

This clone was observed a few times. The chain employs TRBV27 and TRBJ2-7; perhaps TRBD2 as D (6 bases). The CDR3 contains 16 residues. V was cut by 6 bases and J by 0 bases, with 18 bases left in between. Germline CDR1 MNHEY, CDR2 SMNVEV (reference sequence). CDR3 protein: CASRPDLGLLSYEQYF. DNA of the CDR3: TGTGCCAGCAGACCTGACTTGGGACTGCTCTCCTACGAGCAGTACTTC.

The V call is TRBV7-2, the J call TRBJ2-7, with 7 positions matching TRBD2. V trimming: 0 bases; J trimming: 0 bases; junction bases outside the gene matches: 2. CDR1 is SGHTA, CDR2 FQGNSA, per germline. CDR3 length: 15 amino acids. For the CDR3, the DNA is TGTGCCAGCAGCTTAGCGCAGCGGGGCTCCTACGAGCAGTACTTC. Protein sequence: CASSLAQRGSYEQYF.

This rearrangement joins TRBV2 to TRBJ2-7; 8 nucleotides agree with TRBD1. The CDR3 is 15 residues long. Germline CDR1 is SNHLY and CDR2 is FYNNEI. Trimming at V came to 6 bases and at J to 2 bases, leaving 9 bases not matched to a gene. DNA for the CDR3: TGTGCCAGCAGCCCTGAGACAGGGGTCCCCTACGAGCAGTACTTC. This gives the protein CASSPETGVPYEQYF. The full variable domain, with the rest looked up from reference TRBV2 and TRBJ2-7, is EPEVTQTPSHQVTQMGQEVILRCVPISNHLYFYWYRQILGQKVEFLVSFYNNEISEKSEIFDDQFSVERPDGSNFTLKIRSTKLEDSAMYFCASSPETGVPYEQYFGPGTRLTVT.

The CDR3 region is CASSLQGIGGYGYTF. The CDR3 DNA reads as TGTGCCAGCAGCTTACAGGGGATAGGAGGCTATGGCTACACCTTC. The chain recombines TRBV11-3 with TRBJ1-2, with TRBD1 as a possible D gene (6 bases). Trimming stripped 2 bases from V and 4 bases from J, with 14 bases between. The V gene's germline CDR1 is SGHNT and CDR2 YENEEA. The CDR3 has 15 residues. The full variable domain, completed using reference TRBV11-3 and TRBJ1-2, is EAGVVQSPRYKIIEKKQPVAFWCNPISGHNTLYWYLQNLGQGPELLIRYENEEAVDDSQLPKDRFSAERLKGVDSTLKIQPAELGDSAVYLCASSLQGIGGYGYTFGSGTRLTVV.

The rearrangement uses TRBV27 and TRBJ2-3; TRBD2 matches at 10 bases. CDR1 and CDR2 from the germline V gene are MNHEY and SMNVEV (reference sequence). The CDR3 totals 16 residues. V dropped 5 bases and J dropped 3; count of bases not matched to a gene: 8. The CDR3 nucleotides are TGTGCCAGCAGTCGCCAAGCGGGAGGGCGGACAGATACGCAGTATTTT. Its protein product is CASSRQAGGRTDTQYF.

J is TRBJ1-2 and V is TRBV19; TRBD1 might be the D (6 bases). The CDR3 is 14 residues long. The V and J ends lost 5 bases and 5 bases respectively, with 15 bases between them. CDR1 and CDR2 from the germline V gene are LNHDA and SQIVND (reference sequence). CDR3 nucleotides: TGTGCCAGTAGTGACGGGGCAGGGGAATATGGCTACACCTTC. Encoded protein: CASSDGAGEYGYTF.

The V call is TRBV29-1, the J call TRBJ2-5; D is undetermined. CDR1 is SQVTM, CDR2 ANQGSEA, per germline. The CDR3 is 11 residues long. V lost 5 bases, J lost 2 bases, and 6 bases lay in between. DNA of the CDR3: TGCAGCGTTAACAGTCAAGAGACCCAGTACTTC. This sequence encodes CSVNSQETQYF.

J is TRBJ2-1 and V is TRBV11-3, with TRBD2 matching 10 bases. Looked up from germline, CDR1 is SGHNT and CDR2 is YENEEA. Germline trimming cut 0 bases from V and 8 bases from J; bases unmatched to any gene: 10. The CDR3 runs 17 residues. CDR3 residues: CASSLESLAGEGYEQFF. In DNA, the CDR3 is TGTGCCAGCAGCTTAGAGTCTCTAGCGGGGGAGGGCTATGAGCAGTTCTTC.

The V and J genes are TRBV11-3 and TRBJ2-1; D is perhaps TRBD1 (6 bases). V lost 3 bases and J 3 bases, leaving 9 bases between the germline ends. The CDR3 has 14 amino acids. Germline lookup yields CDR1 SGHNT and CDR2 YENEEA. CDR3 region: CASSLGTNYNEQFF. Written as DNA, the CDR3 is TGTGCCAGCAGCTTGGGGACAAACTACAATGAGCAGTTCTTC.

V is TRBV28 and J is TRBJ2-3, with D perhaps TRBD2 (5 bases). Germline CDR1 reads MDHEN; CDR2 reads SYDVKM. This CDR3 spans 15 amino acids. Trimming cost V 2 bases and J 0 bases, with 9 bases left between them. Here the CDR3 reads CASSLAGASTDTQYF. The CDR3 nucleotides read TGTGCCAGCAGTTTAGCGGGTGCTAGCACAGATACGCAGTATTTT.

This clone was detected a few times. The chain employs TRBV13 and TRBJ1-2; TRBD1 agrees at 10 bases. Germline V gene lookup returns CDR1 PRHDT and CDR2 FYEKMQ (reference sequence). V shed 5 bases, J shed 2 bases, and the junction held 5 bases outside the gene matches. CDR3 length: 15 amino acids. In nucleotides, the CDR3 is TGTGCCAGCAGCCTCCGGGACAGGGGCAACTATGGCTACACCTTC. It yields the protein CASSLRDRGNYGYTF. Full variable domain (rest looked up from reference TRBV13 and TRBJ1-2): AAGVIQSPRHLIKEKRETATLKCYPIPRHDTVYWYQQGPGQDPQFLISFYEKMQSDKGSIPDRFSAQQFSDYHSELNMSSLELGDSALYFCASSLRDRGNYGYTFGSGTRLTVV.

The chain employs TRBV5-4 and TRBJ2-6; weak D call: TRBD2 (6 bases). The CDR3 is 15 amino acids. V dropped 1 base and J dropped 4 bases, with 9 bases sitting between them. The germline CDR1 and CDR2 sequences are SGHNT and YYREEE (reference sequence). The CDR3 protein is CASSLIAGGANVLTF. The CDR3, as DNA: TGTGCCAGCAGCTTGATCGCGGGAGGGGCCAACGTCCTGACTTTC.

This clone has only one observation. The V call is TRBV29-1, the J call TRBJ2-7; possible D gene TRBD1, 6 bases. V was cut by 7 bases and J by 0 bases, with 13 bases left in between. The CDR3 covers 13 residues. Germline V gene lookup returns CDR1 SQVTM and CDR2 ANQGSEA. CDR3 DNA sequence: TGCAGCGCGGGGCAGGGGACCTCCTACGAGCAGTACTTC. Translation: CSAGQGTSYEQYF.

This clone was seen a single time. V usage is TRBV5-1 and J usage is TRBJ2-3; TRBD1 aligns across 10 bases. CDR1 and CDR2 from the germline V gene are SGHRS and YFSETQ. This CDR3 is built from 18 residues. Trimming at V came to 7 bases and at J to 4 bases, leaving 18 bases not matched to a gene. In DNA form, the CDR3 reads TGCGCCAGCTCTTCCGAAGGAACCGGGACAGGGGTCCCAGATACGCAGTATTTT. This sequence encodes CASSSEGTGTGVPDTQYF.

This chain links TRBV7-3 with TRBJ2-1; TRBD2 aligns across 10 bases. Germline CDR1 reads SGHTA; CDR2 reads FQGTGA. After removal of 2 bases from V and 5 bases from J, the junction contained 3 bases not matched to a gene. This CDR3 is built from 15 residues. This CDR3 is CASSLQLAGHNEQFF. DNA for the CDR3: TGTGCCAGCAGCTTACAACTAGCGGGGCACAATGAGCAGTTCTTC.

The chain joins TRBV4-1 to TRBJ1-2, with D unresolved. CDR1 is MGHRA and CDR2 is YSYEKL in the germline V gene. With 0 bases removed from V and 3 bases from J, the gap between germline ends came to 14 bases. The CDR3 totals 16 residues. The CDR3 is CASSQDRSRLDYGYTF. In DNA, the CDR3 is TGCGCCAGCAGCCAAGACAGGTCCCGATTGGACTATGGCTACACCTTC.

The genes are TRBV25-1 and TRBJ2-5; perhaps TRBD2 as D (6 bases). The ends were cut back, 3 bases at V and 5 bases at J, with 16 bases in the middle. Germline values: CDR1 MGHDK, CDR2 SYGVNS. The CDR3 length is 15 residues. CDR3 sequence (DNA): TGTGCCAGCAGTGACCCTAGCGACCCCATTGAGACCCAGTACTTC. As protein: CASSDPSDPIETQYF.